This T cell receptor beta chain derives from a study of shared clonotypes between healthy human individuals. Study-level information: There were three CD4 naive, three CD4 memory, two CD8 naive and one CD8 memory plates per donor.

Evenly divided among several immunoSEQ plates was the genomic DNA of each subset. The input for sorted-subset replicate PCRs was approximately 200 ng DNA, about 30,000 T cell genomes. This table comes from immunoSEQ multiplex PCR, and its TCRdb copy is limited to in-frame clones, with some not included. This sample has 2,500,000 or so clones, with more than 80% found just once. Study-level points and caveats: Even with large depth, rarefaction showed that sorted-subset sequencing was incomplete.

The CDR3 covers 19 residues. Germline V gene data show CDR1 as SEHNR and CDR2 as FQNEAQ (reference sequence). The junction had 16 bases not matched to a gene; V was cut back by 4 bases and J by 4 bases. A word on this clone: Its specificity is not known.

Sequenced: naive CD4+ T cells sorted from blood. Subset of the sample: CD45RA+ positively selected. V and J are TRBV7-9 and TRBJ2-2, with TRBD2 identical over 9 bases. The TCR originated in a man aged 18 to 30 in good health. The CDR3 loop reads CASSSTPKREVRVTGELFF. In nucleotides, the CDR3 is TGTGCCAGCAGCTCTACGCCAAAGCGGGAGGTTAGGGTCACCGGGGAGCTGTTTTTT.